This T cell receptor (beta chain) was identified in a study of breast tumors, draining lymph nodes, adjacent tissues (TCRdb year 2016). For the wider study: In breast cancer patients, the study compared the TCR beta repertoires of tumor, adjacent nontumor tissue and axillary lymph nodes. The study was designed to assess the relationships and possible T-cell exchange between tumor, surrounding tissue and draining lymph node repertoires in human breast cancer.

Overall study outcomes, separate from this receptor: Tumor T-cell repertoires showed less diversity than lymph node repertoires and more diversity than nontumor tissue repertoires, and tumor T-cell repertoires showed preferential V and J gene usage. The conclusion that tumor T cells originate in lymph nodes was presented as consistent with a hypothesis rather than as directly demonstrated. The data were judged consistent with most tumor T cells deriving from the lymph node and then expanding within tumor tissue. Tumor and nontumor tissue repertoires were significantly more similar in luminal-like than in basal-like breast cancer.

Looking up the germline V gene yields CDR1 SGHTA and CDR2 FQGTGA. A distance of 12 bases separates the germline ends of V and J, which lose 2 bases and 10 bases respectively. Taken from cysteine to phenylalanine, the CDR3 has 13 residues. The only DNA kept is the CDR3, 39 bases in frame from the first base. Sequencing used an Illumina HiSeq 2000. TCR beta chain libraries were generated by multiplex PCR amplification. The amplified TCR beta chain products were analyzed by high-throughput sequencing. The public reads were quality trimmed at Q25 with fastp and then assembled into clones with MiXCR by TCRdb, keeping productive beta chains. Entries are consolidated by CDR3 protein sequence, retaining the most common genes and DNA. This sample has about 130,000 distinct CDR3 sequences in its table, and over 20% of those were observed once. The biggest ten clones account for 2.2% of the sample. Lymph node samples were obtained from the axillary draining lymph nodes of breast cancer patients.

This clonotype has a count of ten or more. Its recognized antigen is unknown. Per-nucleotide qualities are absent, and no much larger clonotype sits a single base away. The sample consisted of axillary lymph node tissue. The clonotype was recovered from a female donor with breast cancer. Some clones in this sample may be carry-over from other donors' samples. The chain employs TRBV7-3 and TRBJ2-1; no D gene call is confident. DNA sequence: TGTGCCAGCAGCTTAGCTAGTCTTCAAGAGCAGTTCTTC. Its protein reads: CASSLASLQEQFF.